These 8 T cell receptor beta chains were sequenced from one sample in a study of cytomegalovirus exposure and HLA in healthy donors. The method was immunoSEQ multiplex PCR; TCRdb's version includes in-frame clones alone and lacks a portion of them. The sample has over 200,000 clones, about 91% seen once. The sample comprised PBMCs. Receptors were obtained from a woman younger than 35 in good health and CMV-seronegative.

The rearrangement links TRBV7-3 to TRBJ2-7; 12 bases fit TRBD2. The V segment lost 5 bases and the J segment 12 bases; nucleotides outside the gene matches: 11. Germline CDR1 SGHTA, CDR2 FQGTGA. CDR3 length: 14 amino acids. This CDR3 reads CASSPKGRLAGVYF. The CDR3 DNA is TGTGCCAGCAGCCCTAAGGGGCGACTAGCGGGAGTGTACTTC.

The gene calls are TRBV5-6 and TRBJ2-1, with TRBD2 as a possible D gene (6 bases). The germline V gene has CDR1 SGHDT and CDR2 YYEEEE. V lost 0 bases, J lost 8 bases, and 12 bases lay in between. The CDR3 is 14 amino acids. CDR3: CASSLEGGGDEQFF. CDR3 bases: TGTGCCAGCAGCTTGGAGGGAGGAGGCGATGAGCAGTTCTTC.

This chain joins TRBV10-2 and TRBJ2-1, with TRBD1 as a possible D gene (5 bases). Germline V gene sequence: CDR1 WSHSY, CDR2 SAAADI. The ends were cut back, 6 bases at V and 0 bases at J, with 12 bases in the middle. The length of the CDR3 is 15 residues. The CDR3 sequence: CASRETGSSYNEQFF. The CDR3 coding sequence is TGCGCCAGCAGGGAAACAGGCAGCTCCTACAATGAGCAGTTCTTC.

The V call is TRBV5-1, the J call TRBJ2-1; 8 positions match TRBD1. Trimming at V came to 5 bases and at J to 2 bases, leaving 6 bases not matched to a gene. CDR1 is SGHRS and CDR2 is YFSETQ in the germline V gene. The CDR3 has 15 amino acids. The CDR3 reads CASRGQGLTYNEQFF. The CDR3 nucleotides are TGCGCCAGCAGAGGACAGGGACTCACCTACAATGAGCAGTTCTTC.

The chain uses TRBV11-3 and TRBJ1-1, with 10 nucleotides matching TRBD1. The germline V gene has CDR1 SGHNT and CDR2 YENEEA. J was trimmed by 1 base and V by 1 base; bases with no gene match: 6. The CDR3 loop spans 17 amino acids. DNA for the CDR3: TGTGCCAGCAGCTTAGCCCCGACAGGGGGCTGGAACACTGAAGCTTTCTTT. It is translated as CASSLAPTGGWNTEAFF.

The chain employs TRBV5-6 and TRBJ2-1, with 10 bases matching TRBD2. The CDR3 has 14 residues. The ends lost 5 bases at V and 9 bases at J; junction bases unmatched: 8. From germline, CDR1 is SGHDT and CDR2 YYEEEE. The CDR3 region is CASREGTSAVEQFF. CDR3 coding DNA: TGTGCCAGCAGAGAGGGGACTAGCGCAGTTGAGCAGTTCTTC.

The CDR3: CASRGASKETQYF. The DNA of the CDR3 is TGTGCCAGCAGGGGGGCCAGCAAAGAGACCCAGTACTTC. V and J are TRBV6-1 and TRBJ2-5, with D maybe TRBD1 (6 bases). The CDR3 loop spans 13 amino acids. Germline V gene data show CDR1 as MNHNS and CDR2 as SASEGT. Trimming stripped 6 bases from V and 3 bases from J, with 11 bases between.

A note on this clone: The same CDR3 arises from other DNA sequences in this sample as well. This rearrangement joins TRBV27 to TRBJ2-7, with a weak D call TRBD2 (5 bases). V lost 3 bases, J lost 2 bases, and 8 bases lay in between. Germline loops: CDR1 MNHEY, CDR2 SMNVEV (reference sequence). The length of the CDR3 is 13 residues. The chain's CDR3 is CASSFGLTYEQYF. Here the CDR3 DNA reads TGTGCCAGCAGTTTCGGACTGACCTACGAGCAGTACTTC.